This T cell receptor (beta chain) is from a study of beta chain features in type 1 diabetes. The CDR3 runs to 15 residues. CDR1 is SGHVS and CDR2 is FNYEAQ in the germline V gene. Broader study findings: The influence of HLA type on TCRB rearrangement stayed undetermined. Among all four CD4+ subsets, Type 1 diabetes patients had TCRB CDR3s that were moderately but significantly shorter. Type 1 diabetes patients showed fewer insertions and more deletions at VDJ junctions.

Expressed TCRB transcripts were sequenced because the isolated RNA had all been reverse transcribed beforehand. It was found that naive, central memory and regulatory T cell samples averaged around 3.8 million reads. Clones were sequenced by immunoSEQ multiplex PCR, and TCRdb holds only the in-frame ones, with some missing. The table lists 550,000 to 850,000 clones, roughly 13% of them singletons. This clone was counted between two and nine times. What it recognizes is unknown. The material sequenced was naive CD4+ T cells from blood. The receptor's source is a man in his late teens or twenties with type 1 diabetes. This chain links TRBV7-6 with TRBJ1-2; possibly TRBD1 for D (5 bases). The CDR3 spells CPRFKDDSRPGGYTF. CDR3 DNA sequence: TGTCCCCGGTTTAAAGACGACAGCCGTCCTGGTGGCTACACCTTC.